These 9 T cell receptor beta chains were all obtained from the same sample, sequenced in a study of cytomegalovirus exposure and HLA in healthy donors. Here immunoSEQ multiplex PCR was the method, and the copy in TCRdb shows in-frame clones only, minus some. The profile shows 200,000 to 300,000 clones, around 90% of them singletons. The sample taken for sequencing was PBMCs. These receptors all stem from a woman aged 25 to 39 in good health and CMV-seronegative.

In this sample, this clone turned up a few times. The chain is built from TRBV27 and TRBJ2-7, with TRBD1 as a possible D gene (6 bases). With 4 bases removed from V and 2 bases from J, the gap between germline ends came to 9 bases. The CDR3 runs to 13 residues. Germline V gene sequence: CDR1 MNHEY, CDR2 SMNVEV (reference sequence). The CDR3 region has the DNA TGTGCCAGCAGTTCTACAGGGACCTACGAGCAGTACTTC. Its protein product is CASSSTGTYEQYF.

The CDR3 nucleotides are TGTGCCAGCAGGGGGACCGCTTACACAGATACGCAGTATTTT. Encoded protein: CASRGTAYTDTQYF. The V call is TRBV2, the J call TRBJ2-3; D may correspond to TRBD1 or TRBD2 (5 bases each). V was clipped by 6 bases and J by 2 bases, with 12 bases between them. The CDR3 sequence is 14 residues long. CDR1 SNHLY and CDR2 FYNNEI come from the germline V gene.

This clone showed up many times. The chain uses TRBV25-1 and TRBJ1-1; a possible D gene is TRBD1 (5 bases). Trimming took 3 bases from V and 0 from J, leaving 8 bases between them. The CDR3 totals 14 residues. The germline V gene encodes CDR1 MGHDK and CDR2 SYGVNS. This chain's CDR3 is CASSDWGLNTEAFF. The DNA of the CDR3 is TGTGCCAGCAGTGACTGGGGCTTGAACACTGAAGCTTTCTTT.

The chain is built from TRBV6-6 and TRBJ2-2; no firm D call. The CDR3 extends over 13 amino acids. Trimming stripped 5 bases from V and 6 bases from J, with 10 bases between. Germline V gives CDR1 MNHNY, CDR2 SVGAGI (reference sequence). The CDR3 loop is CASSPGSAGELFF. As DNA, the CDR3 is TGTGCCAGCAGTCCCGGGTCGGCCGGGGAGCTGTTTTTT.

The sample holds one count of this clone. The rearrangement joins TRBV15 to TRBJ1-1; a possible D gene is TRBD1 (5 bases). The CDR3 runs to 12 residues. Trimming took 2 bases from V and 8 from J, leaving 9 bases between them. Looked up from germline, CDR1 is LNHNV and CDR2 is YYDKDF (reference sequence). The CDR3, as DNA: TGTGCCACCAGCAGACCCAGGGAAGAAGCTTTCTTT. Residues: CATSRPREEAFF.

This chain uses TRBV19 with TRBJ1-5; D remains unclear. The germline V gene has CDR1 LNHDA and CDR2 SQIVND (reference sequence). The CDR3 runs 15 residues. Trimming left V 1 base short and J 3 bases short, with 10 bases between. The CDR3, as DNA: TGTGCCAGTAGTATAGGGTCGGGTGACAATCAGCCCCAGCATTTT. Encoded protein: CASSIGSGDNQPQHF.

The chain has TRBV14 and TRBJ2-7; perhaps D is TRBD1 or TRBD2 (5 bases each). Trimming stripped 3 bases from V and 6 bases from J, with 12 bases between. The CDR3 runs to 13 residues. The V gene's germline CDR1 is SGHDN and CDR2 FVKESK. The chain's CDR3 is CASSHVRGAEQYF. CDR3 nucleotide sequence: TGTGCCAGCAGCCACGTGAGGGGAGCCGAGCAGTACTTC.

DNA for the CDR3: TGCAGCGTTTCGGAGGCAGGGAGGGAGACCCAGTACTTC. It codes for CSVSEAGRETQYF. The chain employs TRBV29-1 and TRBJ2-5, with a weak D call TRBD2 (6 bases). CDR3 length equals 13 residues. CDR1 and CDR2 (germline): SQVTM, ANQGSEA. V shed 5 bases and J shed 5 bases, with 15 bases lying between them. The full variable domain, with the rest looked up from reference TRBV29-1 and TRBJ2-5, is SAVISQKPSRDICQRGTSLTIQCQVDSQVTMMFWYRQQPGQSLTLIATANQGSEATYESGFVIDKFPISRPNLTFSTLTVSNMSPEDSSIYLCSVSEAGRETQYFGPGTRLLVL.

The CDR3 here is CASSLDNTGRGTDTQYF. CDR3 sequence (DNA): TGTGCCAGCAGCTTAGATAATACAGGGCGAGGCACAGATACGCAGTATTTT. The rearrangement links TRBV11-3 to TRBJ2-3; D is perhaps TRBD1 (6 bases). Per germline, CDR1 SGHNT and CDR2 YENEEA. The CDR3 loop spans 17 amino acids. V lost 0 bases and J lost 1, with 14 bases in between.